This T cell receptor beta chain was captured by sequencing in a study of cytomegalovirus exposure and HLA in healthy donors. The wider study: Later, an analysis reported that the 95 to 150 validation repertoires had used the same platform as the roughly 700 first-cohort repertoires. Study conclusions and caveats: Among the CMV-associated chains, three were confirmed in vitro as specific for CMV antigens. TCR beta chains numbering under 200 were designated cytomegalovirus-associated.

Some clones are missing from TCRdb's copy, which holds only in-frame ones; the method was immunoSEQ multiplex PCR. The sample lists over 60,000 clones, approximately 94% seen once, with about 4.5% in the top ten. Concerning this clone itself: The antigen is not known.

Sequenced material: PBMCs. This receptor was identified in a man in his late teens or twenties in good health and CMV-seropositive.

CDR3 coding DNA: TGTGCTAGTGCCAAGGGGGGGCTACTCAGGGGCGGGCCCCATGAAGGAAAACTGTTTTTT. The encoded protein is CASAKGGLLRGGPHEGKLFF. This chain links TRBV12-5 with TRBJ1-4, with a tentative D call TRBD1 (6 bases). CDR1 and CDR2 from the germline V gene are LGHNT and FRNRAP. Between the trimmed V and J ends, which lost 7 bases and 10 bases, there was a span of 37 bases. This CDR3 contains 20 residues.